The next 24 T cell receptor beta chains were all read from a single sample in a study of blood T cell repertoires in COVID-19. TCRdb's table, derived via immunoSEQ multiplex PCR, lists solely in-frame clones and lacks some. The data hold 35,000 to 45,000 clones, with more than 75% observed a single time. The sample consisted of peripheral blood. All receptors derive from a man between 65 and 80 years old with active or convalescent COVID-19.

This sequence joins TRBV2 and TRBJ1-6; 7 nucleotides agree with TRBD1. The CDR3 totals 15 residues. Germline V gene lookup returns CDR1 SNHLY and CDR2 FYNNEI. The V segment lost 1 base and the J segment 7 bases; nucleotides outside the gene matches: 4. CDR3 in amino acids: CASSEGRQGNSPLHF. CDR3 in DNA: TGTGCCAGCAGTGAAGGGAGACAGGGAAATTCACCCCTCCACTTT. Full variable domain (missing parts from reference TRBV2 and TRBJ1-6): EPEVTQTPSHQVTQMGQEVILRCVPISNHLYFYWYRQILGQKVEFLVSFYNNEISEKSEIFDDQFSVERPDGSNFTLKIRSTKLEDSAMYFCASSEGRQGNSPLHFGNGTRLTVT.

The chain uses TRBV7-3 and TRBJ2-3, with 11 nucleotides matching TRBD2. The J segment lost 4 bases and the V segment lost 3 bases, leaving 3 bases of the junction unmatched. The CDR3 sequence is 15 residues long. Per germline, CDR1 SGHTA and CDR2 FQGTGA. The DNA of the CDR3 is TGTGCCAGCAGCTTGACTAGCGGGATTTCAGATACGCAGTATTTT. Protein: CASSLTSGISDTQYF.

This clone was recorded a few times. This chain uses TRBV7-2 with TRBJ1-4; no clear D gene. V gave up 2 bases and J gave up 8 bases, with 9 bases separating them. CDR3 length: 13 amino acids. CDR1 SGHTA and CDR2 FQGNSA come from the germline V gene. Here the CDR3 DNA reads TGTGCCAGCAGCTTAAACATGTACGAAAAACTGTTTTTT. Translating gives CASSLNMYEKLFF. Complete variable domain (other parts from reference TRBV7-2 and TRBJ1-4): GAGVSQSPSNKVTEKGKDVELRCDPISGHTALYWYRQSLGQGLEFLIYFQGNSAPDKSGLPSDRFSAERTGGSVSTLTIQRTQQEDSAVYLCASSLNMYEKLFFGSGTQLSVL.

J is TRBJ2-3 and V is TRBV11-1; no definite D call. The germline V gene has CDR1 SGHAT and CDR2 FQDESV (reference sequence). The CDR3 length is 12 residues. The V gene lost 5 bases and the J gene lost 6 bases, with 9 bases spanning the gap. The chain's CDR3 is CASSVLVDTQYF. For the CDR3, the DNA is TGTGCCAGCAGCGTCCTAGTGGATACGCAGTATTTT.

V gene TRBV7-9 combines with J gene TRBJ2-5, with D perhaps TRBD1 (7 bases). Germline V gene data show CDR1 as SEHNR and CDR2 as FQNEAQ (reference sequence). The CDR3 is 13 amino acids. Between the trimmed V and J ends, which lost 5 bases and 4 bases, there was a span of 11 bases. The CDR3, as DNA: TGTGCCAGCAGCCCCAGGGGGGCAGAGACCCAGTACTTC. Protein product: CASSPRGAETQYF.

The chain carries TRBV6-5 and TRBJ1-5; D remains ambiguous. The CDR3 is made up of 13 amino acids. The germline V and J ends were trimmed by 6 bases and 4 bases, with 10 bases remaining between them. The germline V gene encodes CDR1 MNHEY and CDR2 SVGAGI. The DNA of the CDR3 is TGTGCCAGCAGGGGAGGAGGGAATCAGCCCCAGCATTTT. Its translation: CASRGGGNQPQHF.

The genes are TRBV14 and TRBJ2-3; tentative D call: TRBD2 (5 bases). V was pared by 5 bases and J by 2 bases, with 11 bases between. Germline V gives CDR1 SGHDN, CDR2 FVKESK. The CDR3 contains 14 residues. Written as DNA, the CDR3 is TGTGCCAGCAGCGCGGCGGGCTCCACAGATACGCAGTATTTT. Protein product: CASSAAGSTDTQYF. Full variable domain (missing parts from reference TRBV14 and TRBJ2-3): EAGVTQFPSHSVIEKGQTVTLRCDPISGHDNLYWYRRVMGKEIKFLLHFVKESKQDESGMPNNRFLAERTGGTYSTLKVQPAELEDSGVYFCASSAAGSTDTQYFGPGTRLTVL.

The rearrangement uses TRBV5-1 and TRBJ1-1; TRBD1 agrees at 7 bases. Germline lookup yields CDR1 SGHRS and CDR2 YFSETQ. This CDR3 region has 16 residues. Losses at the gene ends were 1 base for V and 4 bases for J; bases not matched to a gene: 10. The CDR3 nucleotides read TGCGCCAGCAGCTTGTGGGACAGATCGTTCGGCACTGAAGCTTTCTTT. Translated, it gives CASSLWDRSFGTEAFF.

V usage is TRBV9 and J usage is TRBJ2-4, with 11 bases lining up with TRBD2. V lost 3 bases, J lost 8 bases, and 7 bases stayed unmatched. Germline values: CDR1 SGDLS, CDR2 YYNGEE. This CDR3 spans 15 amino acids. The CDR3 nucleotides are TGTGCCAGCAGCGCACTAGCGGGGGCCGGGGACATTCAGTACTTC. Amino acid sequence: CASSALAGAGDIQYF. The full variable domain, in which reference TRBV9 and TRBJ2-4 provide the parts outside the CDR3, is DSGVTQTPKHLITATGQRVTLRCSPRSGDLSVYWYQQSLDQGLQFLIQYYNGEERAKGNILERFSAQQFPDLHSELNLSSLELGDSALYFCASSALAGAGDIQYFGAGTRLSVL.

Only a few counts were recorded for this clone. The J gene is TRBJ1-2, the V gene TRBV28; a weak D match, TRBD1 (5 bases). Germline CDR1 and CDR2: MDHEN and SYDVKM. CDR3 length: 14 residues. Trimming pared 7 bases from V and 8 bases from J, leaving 20 bases between. CDR3 coding DNA: TGTGCCAGCACAACTCGGGGGGGAGGTGACGGCTACACCTTC. Amino acid sequence: CASTTRGGGDGYTF.

The V gene is TRBV4-1, the J gene TRBJ1-4; D call uncertain. This CDR3 is built from 17 residues. Trimming removed 0 bases at V and 5 bases at J, with 16 bases between. The germline V gene encodes CDR1 MGHRA and CDR2 YSYEKL. The CDR3 is CASSQDLGSGRNEKLFF. The CDR3 DNA reads as TGCGCCAGCAGCCAAGATTTAGGGAGCGGTCGGAATGAAAAACTGTTTTTT.

CDR3 DNA sequence: TGTGCCAGCAGCCCGACAGGGGGGGCCAACGTCCTGACTTTC. Translating gives CASSPTGGANVLTF. This chain links TRBV7-9 with TRBJ2-6, with TRBD1 matching over 7 bases. V lost 5 bases and J lost 4; bases outside the gene matches: 2. The CDR3 is 14 residues long. Germline V CDR1 and CDR2: SEHNR, FQNEAQ (reference sequence).

The chain carries TRBV9 and TRBJ1-2; no reliable D call. V was trimmed by 0 bases and J by 4 bases, leaving 13 bases between them. The CDR3 extends over 15 amino acids. The V gene's germline CDR1 is SGDLS and CDR2 YYNGEE. CDR3 coding DNA: TGTGCCAGCAGCGTAGGAGGCAGCCCCGTCTATGGCTACACCTTC. This sequence encodes CASSVGGSPVYGYTF.

This chain joins TRBV7-2 and TRBJ2-5; D might be TRBD2 (6 bases). The germline V gene has CDR1 SGHTA and CDR2 FQGNSA. V was cut by 3 bases and J by 2 bases, with 13 bases left in between. This CDR3 is 15 amino acids long. The DNA for the CDR3 is TGTGCCAGCAGCTTCAACGGACTACAACAAGAGACCCAGTACTTC. This gives the protein CASSFNGLQQETQYF. Looking up the rest from reference TRBV7-2 and TRBJ2-5 gives the full variable domain: GAGVSQSPSNKVTEKGKDVELRCDPISGHTALYWYRQSLGQGLEFLIYFQGNSAPDKSGLPSDRFSAERTGGSVSTLTIQRTQQEDSAVYLCASSFNGLQQETQYFGPGTRLLVL.

This chain uses TRBV18 with TRBJ2-6; TRBD2 might be the D (5 bases). In germline, CDR1 is KGHSH, CDR2 LQKENI. Trimming removed 0 bases at V and 0 bases at J, with 9 bases between. The CDR3 consists of 17 residues. This chain's CDR3 is CASSPPSGFSGANVLTF. CDR3 nucleotides: TGTGCCAGCTCACCACCCTCGGGATTCTCTGGGGCCAACGTCCTGACTTTC.

This clone has more than one count but fewer than ten. The J gene is TRBJ1-1, the V gene TRBV2, with D perhaps matching TRBD1 (6 bases). This CDR3 contains 13 residues. Trimming stripped 7 bases from V and 1 base from J, with 10 bases between. The germline V gene has CDR1 SNHLY and CDR2 FYNNEI. CDR3 bases: TGTGCCAGCAATGGACAGCAGAACACTGAAGCTTTCTTT. This translates into CASNGQQNTEAFF.

This clone has only a few counts. CDR3 region: CASRFGESKETQYF. In nucleotides, the CDR3 is TGCGCCAGCAGGTTCGGGGAATCGAAAGAGACCCAGTACTTC. V gene TRBV5-1 combines with J gene TRBJ2-5; D possibly corresponds to TRBD2 (5 bases). The CDR3 is 14 amino acids. CDR1 and CDR2 (germline): SGHRS, YFSETQ. V was trimmed by 5 bases and J by 3 bases, leaving 14 bases between them.

There are a few counts of this clone. The chain links TRBV28 to TRBJ1-6; 7 bases match TRBD1. Germline V gives CDR1 MDHEN, CDR2 SYDVKM. With 8 bases clipped from V and 10 bases from J, the junction kept 11 bases outside the gene matches. This CDR3 is 14 amino acids long. The CDR3 sequence: CASRSTGARSPLHF. The CDR3 DNA sequence: TGTGCCAGCCGTTCAACAGGGGCTAGGTCACCCCTCCACTTT. Complete variable domain (other parts from reference TRBV28 and TRBJ1-6): DVKVTQSSRYLVKRTGEKVFLECVQDMDHENMFWYRQDPGLGLRLIYFSYDVKMKEKGDIPEGYSVSREKKERFSLILESASTNQTSMYLCASRSTGARSPLHFGNGTRLTVT.

The chain joins TRBV15 to TRBJ1-3; weak D call: TRBD1 (6 bases). V lost 8 bases and J lost 4, with 18 bases in between. CDR1 is LNHNV and CDR2 is YYDKDF in the germline V gene (reference sequence). The CDR3 covers 15 residues. Here the CDR3 reads CATRRQEGSGNTIYF. The CDR3 bases are TGTGCCACCCGAAGACAGGAAGGATCCGGAAACACCATATATTTT.

This chain joins TRBV6-1 and TRBJ2-3; a possible D gene is TRBD1 (6 bases). Trimming removed 1 base at V and 6 bases at J, with 11 bases between. The CDR3 totals 14 residues. Per the germline V gene, CDR1 is MNHNS and CDR2 is SASEGT. In DNA form, the CDR3 reads TGTGCCAGCAGTGAAGATCAGGGGCGGGATACGCAGTATTTT. The encoded protein is CASSEDQGRDTQYF.

The chain couples TRBV6-5 to TRBJ2-2; D not certain. The CDR3 loop spans 12 amino acids. The V and J ends lost 7 bases and 7 bases respectively, with 10 bases between them. Germline V gene data show CDR1 as MNHEY and CDR2 as SVGAGI. CDR3 residues: CASTDEVGELFF. CDR3 coding DNA: TGTGCCAGCACCGATGAGGTCGGGGAGCTGTTTTTT.

CDR3 sequence (DNA): TGTGCCAGCAGCTTGGACAGAAAGAACACCGGGGAGCTGTTTTTT. It specifies CASSLDRKNTGELFF. The rearrangement links TRBV6-5 to TRBJ2-2; tentative D call: TRBD1 (6 bases). Germline loops: CDR1 MNHEY, CDR2 SVGAGI. This CDR3 has 15 amino acids. The germline V and J ends were trimmed by 6 bases and 1 base, with 12 bases remaining between them.

This clone appeared a few times. The chain couples TRBV10-2 to TRBJ1-1; TRBD1 aligns across 7 bases. CDR3 length equals 12 residues. CDR1 is WSHSY and CDR2 is SAAADI in the germline V gene. J gave up 4 bases and V 8 bases, and 4 bases lay outside the gene matches. This CDR3 reads CASGNRGTEAFF. In DNA, the CDR3 is TGCGCCAGCGGTAACAGGGGCACTGAAGCTTTCTTT.

V and J are TRBV9 and TRBJ1-1; D remains ambiguous. The CDR3 sequence is 13 residues long. The V gene lost 0 bases and the J gene lost 2 bases, with 5 bases spanning the gap. Germline assignment: CDR1 SGDLS and CDR2 YYNGEE. The CDR3 bases are TGTGCCAGCAGCGTAGCTACCAACACTGAAGCTTTCTTT. It encodes CASSVATNTEAFF.